The 19 T cell receptor beta chains in this list originate from one sample, sequenced in a study of PD-1 blockade in classical Hodgkin lymphoma. Stated time point: newly diagnosed, previously untreated cHL patient sample. Thawed PBMCs underwent magnetic negative selection to yield purified CD4+ T cells. Libraries were prepared by immunoSEQ multiplex PCR; TCRdb keeps only in-frame clonotypes and omits some of them. The sample consists of approximately 27,000 clones, 89% of them appearing once. Sequences were obtained from CD4+ T cells from blood. Every receptor here comes from a human donor with classical Hodgkin lymphoma.

V and J are TRBV5-4 and TRBJ2-1; 7 positions agree with TRBD1. The CDR3 sequence is 13 residues long. Germline assignment: CDR1 SGHNT and CDR2 YYREEE (reference sequence). V shed 2 bases, J shed 8 bases, and the junction held 4 bases outside the gene matches. Written as DNA, the CDR3 is TGTGCCAGCAGCTTCGACAGGGACGATGAGCAGTTCTTC. Translating gives CASSFDRDDEQFF.

A few counts support this clone. The chain recombines TRBV10-3 with TRBJ1-2, with D tentatively TRBD1 (6 bases). The CDR3 sequence is 14 residues long. The V end lost 5 bases, the J end lost 4 bases, and 14 bases lay between the germline ends. Germline CDR1 is ENHRY and CDR2 is SYGVKD. The CDR3 reads CAISPRDTSYGYTF. The CDR3 coding sequence is TGTGCCATCAGTCCCCGGGACACAAGCTATGGCTACACCTTC.

This rearrangement joins TRBV19 to TRBJ1-3; no reliable D call. The germline V and J ends were trimmed by 3 bases and 4 bases, with 16 bases remaining between them. Germline CDR1 is LNHDA and CDR2 is SQIVND (reference sequence). This CDR3 is built from 16 residues. The CDR3 nucleotides are TGTGCCAGTAGTATCGGTTTGGCGGCGGAAGGAAACACCATATATTTT. Residues: CASSIGLAAEGNTIYF.

This clone was seen a single time. The chain links TRBV7-7 to TRBJ2-3; D is unclear. The CDR3 sequence is 14 residues long. Between the trimmed V and J ends, which lost 3 bases and 1 base, there was a span of 8 bases. Germline lookup yields CDR1 SSHAT and CDR2 FNYEAQ (reference sequence). CDR3 region: CASSFGVGTDTQYF. In DNA, the CDR3 is TGTGCCAGCAGCTTCGGAGTGGGCACAGATACGCAGTATTTT.

V gene TRBV27 combines with J gene TRBJ2-4; maybe TRBD2 (5 bases). The V end was cut by 11 bases, the J end by 1 base, with 12 bases between. Germline CDR1 MNHEY, CDR2 SMNVEV (reference sequence). The CDR3 runs to 13 residues. Written as DNA, the CDR3 is TGTGCCGGACTGGATGGGGCCAAAAACATTCAGTACTTC. As protein: CAGLDGAKNIQYF.

This clone was recorded a few times. CDR3 protein: CASSLARTGEASYEQYF. In DNA, the CDR3 is TGTGCCAGCAGCTTAGCCCGGACAGGAGAGGCCTCCTACGAGCAGTACTTC. The V call is TRBV7-9, the J call TRBJ2-7, with TRBD1 matching 7 bases. The germline V gene encodes CDR1 SEHNR and CDR2 FQNEAQ (reference sequence). V shed 0 bases, J shed 0 bases, and the junction held 8 bases outside the gene matches. CDR3 length: 17 amino acids.

This CDR3 is CASSPPGRGIANTGELFF. The CDR3 DNA sequence: TGCGCCAGCAGTCCACCAGGGCGGGGGATCGCGAACACCGGGGAGCTGTTTTTT. V and J are TRBV23-1 and TRBJ2-2; 7 nucleotides match TRBD2. TRBV23-1 carries the ORF label, with uncertain function. V dropped 4 bases and J dropped 0; count of bases not matched to a gene: 11. CDR3 length: 18 amino acids.

The rearrangement joins TRBV7-6 to TRBJ2-2; 8 bases map to TRBD1. Germline CDR1 and CDR2: SGHVS and FNYEAQ. CDR3 size: 15 residues. Germline trimming cut 5 bases from V and 3 bases from J; bases unmatched to any gene: 5. The chain's CDR3 is CASSPQQGDTGELFF. CDR3 sequence (DNA): TGTGCCAGCAGCCCCCAACAGGGGGACACCGGGGAGCTGTTTTTT.

The J gene is TRBJ2-7, the V gene TRBV7-2, with 12 bases fitting TRBD1. Germline-derived CDR1 and CDR2 are SGHTA and FQGNSA. V shed 3 bases, J shed 7 bases, and the junction held 4 bases outside the gene matches. The CDR3 covers 14 residues. CDR3 sequence reads: CASSFGTGGREQYF. The DNA for the CDR3 is TGTGCCAGCAGCTTTGGGACAGGGGGCAGGGAGCAGTACTTC.

The chain recombines TRBV5-4 with TRBJ1-3; 9 bases line up with TRBD1. The CDR3 covers 15 residues. Unmatched junction bases numbered 3, after V lost 0 bases and J lost 5 bases. CDR1 SGHNT and CDR2 YYREEE come from the germline V gene (reference sequence). CDR3 sequence reads: CASSLGTGGRNTIYF. The CDR3 DNA sequence: TGTGCCAGCAGCTTGGGAACAGGGGGCCGAAACACCATATATTTT.

This chain connects TRBV7-6 to TRBJ2-3, with D possibly being TRBD2 (5 bases). V lost 0 bases, J lost 5 bases, and 9 bases lay in between. In germline, CDR1 is SGHVS, CDR2 FNYEAQ. The CDR3 sequence is 14 residues long. The CDR3 is CASSLARAVDTQYF. The CDR3, as DNA: TGTGCCAGCAGCTTAGCTCGAGCGGTAGATACGCAGTATTTT.

The chain has TRBV19 and TRBJ2-1, with 12 bases that match TRBD2. CDR3 length: 16 amino acids. Germline V lookup: CDR1 LNHDA, CDR2 SQIVND (reference sequence). The V gene end was trimmed by 4 bases and the J gene end by 6 bases; junction bases not matched to a gene: 7. CDR3 amino acids: CASSTLTSGSLNEQFF. The CDR3 DNA follows: TGTGCCAGTAGTACCCTGACTAGCGGGAGCCTCAATGAGCAGTTCTTC.

This clone turned up a few times. This chain connects TRBV27 to TRBJ2-5; 9 nucleotides agree with TRBD1. Germline-derived CDR1 and CDR2 are MNHEY and SMNVEV (reference sequence). The CDR3 is 14 residues long. Trimming cost V 5 bases and J 5 bases; bases outside gene matches: 6. CDR3 nucleotides: TGTGCCAGCAGTACCACAGGGGGCCGGGAGACCCAGTACTTC. It codes for CASSTTGGRETQYF.

The rearrangement links TRBV19 to TRBJ1-1; 10 bases are a match to TRBD1. CDR1 and CDR2 from the germline V gene are LNHDA and SQIVND (reference sequence). There are 14 residues in the CDR3. Losses at the gene ends were 6 bases for V and 5 bases for J; bases not matched to a gene: 6. CDR3 sequence (DNA): TGTGCCAGTAGCCCCGGGACAGGGGTGACTGAAGCTTTCTTT. Residues: CASSPGTGVTEAFF.

This sequence joins TRBV19 and TRBJ2-1; TRBD1 matches at 8 bases. V lost 5 bases, J lost 2 bases, and 8 bases stayed unmatched. In germline, CDR1 is LNHDA, CDR2 SQIVND (reference sequence). CDR3 length equals 16 residues. As DNA, the CDR3 is TGTGCCAGTAGTTTTGGACAGGGCCCACCCTACAATGAGCAGTTCTTC. Translated: CASSFGQGPPYNEQFF.

V is TRBV27 and J is TRBJ1-2, with a tentative D call TRBD1 (6 bases). The CDR3 runs to 15 residues. V dropped 5 bases and J dropped 3 bases, with 16 bases sitting between them. Germline V gene lookup returns CDR1 MNHEY and CDR2 SMNVEV (reference sequence). DNA for the CDR3: TGTGCCAGCAGTGAACTGGGGGGCGCGGACTATGGCTACACCTTC. It specifies CASSELGGADYGYTF.

This clone turned up a few times. The rearrangement links TRBV2 to TRBJ1-5, with D unresolved. The CDR3 loop spans 13 amino acids. The germline V gene has CDR1 SNHLY and CDR2 FYNNEI. Trimming pared 1 base from V and 2 bases from J, leaving 3 bases between. The DNA of the CDR3 is TGTGCCAGCAGTGAAGAGGGCAATCAGCCCCAGCATTTT. Protein: CASSEEGNQPQHF.

The chain recombines TRBV5-8 with TRBJ1-5; D is unresolved. CDR3 length: 14 residues. With 4 bases removed from V and 4 bases from J, the gap between germline ends came to 12 bases. The V gene's germline CDR1 is SGHTS and CDR2 YDEGEE. The CDR3 spells CASSLDGRNQPQHF. The CDR3 DNA is TGTGCCAGCAGCCTGGACGGAAGGAATCAGCCCCAGCATTTT. The full variable domain, in which reference TRBV5-8 and TRBJ1-5 provide the parts outside the CDR3, is EAGVTQSPTHLIKTRGQQATLRCSPISGHTSVYWYQQALGLGLQFLLWYDEGEERNRGNFPPRFSGRQFPNYSSELNVNALELEDSALYLCASSLDGRNQPQHFGDGTRLSIL.

This sequence joins TRBV4-1 and TRBJ1-2; D is possibly TRBD1 (6 bases). Germline-derived CDR1 and CDR2 are MGHRA and YSYEKL. The CDR3 extends over 15 amino acids. Trimming took 0 bases from V and 6 from J, leaving 14 bases between them. The CDR3 reads CASSQELGQGNGYTF. The CDR3 DNA reads TGCGCCAGCAGCCAAGAGTTAGGGCAGGGGAATGGCTACACCTTC.